A selection of T cell receptor beta chains follows, all from one sample in a study of blood T cell repertoires in COVID-19. Measured with immunoSEQ multiplex PCR; TCRdb has only the in-frame clones, and not every one. The sample records over 200,000 clones, 85% to 90% being singletons. The sequenced sample was peripheral blood. These receptors came from a man aged 30 to 45 with COVID-19, enrolled during active disease. Each CDR3 is given with its conserved first and last residue. Each record gives: D gene, clone size, J gene, V gene, CDR3 DNA, CDR3 protein. The D gene is left open where the match is weak. A clone size is listed for some rows: how often the clone was seen (once, few, many), or a class if it is expanded.

>.|.|TRBJ1-4|TRBV27
TGTGCCAGCAGCCTGAGACTTAATGAAAAACTGTTTTTT
CASSLRLNEKLFF
>TRBD1|.|TRBJ1-2|TRBV7-2
TGTGCCAGCAGCTTAGTCGGGACAGCTAACTATGGCTACACCTTC
CASSLVGTANYGYTF
>.|.|TRBJ2-1|TRBV7-2
TGTGCCAGCAGCCTTAGAAGGGGCAATGAGCAGTTCTTC
CASSLRRGNEQFF
>.|.|TRBJ1-1|TRBV11-1
TGTGCCAGCAGCTCGGCTTGGGGGGTAGGCGAAACTGAAGCTTTCTTT
CASSSAWGVGETEAFF
>TRBD1|few|TRBJ1-1|TRBV5-1
TGCGCCAGCAGCTTCGGGACAGGGGAGGCTTTCTTT
CASSFGTGEAFF
>.|few|TRBJ1-2|TRBV7-9
TGTGCCAGCAGCACCCGTCAGACCCGGACAGTAATCCATGGCTACACCTTC
CASSTRQTRTVIHGYTF
>TRBD1|once|TRBJ1-2|TRBV19
TGTGCCAGTAGGCAAGGGGGCTTCTATGGCTACACCTTC
CASRQGGFYGYTF
>TRBD2|once|TRBJ2-1|TRBV5-4
TGTGCCAGCAGCTTATCTCGGACTAGCGGGACGTTAAATGAGCAGTTCTTC
CASSLSRTSGTLNEQFF
>.|.|TRBJ2-7|TRBV5-6
TGTGCCAGCAGCTTGGGGCGGTACTACGAGCAGTACTTC
CASSLGRYYEQYF
>.|.|TRBJ1-3|TRBV5-4
TGTGCCAGCAAAGGGGCTGGAAACACCATATATTTT
CASKGAGNTIYF
>TRBD2|.|TRBJ2-3|TRBV13
TGTGCCAGCAGTTTAGCGGGGGGGCGCCCAGATACGCAGTATTTT
CASSLAGGRPDTQYF
>TRBD2|once|TRBJ2-3|TRBV4-2
TGTGCCAGCAGCCAAGTGTTTAGCGGGATCACAGATACGCAGTATTTT
CASSQVFSGITDTQYF
>.|.|TRBJ2-2|TRBV15
TGTGCCACCAGCAGACAGTCGATACCCTCCACCGGGGAGCTGTTTTTT
CATSRQSIPSTGELFF
>.|.|TRBJ2-7|TRBV4-3
TGCGCCAGCAGCCAATTTAACGGAGCTTACGAGCAGTACTTC
CASSQFNGAYEQYF
>.|.|TRBJ1-2|TRBV5-4
TGTGCCAGCAGAAATGACCTGCGGGATGCTGTGGGCTACACCTTC
CASRNDLRDAVGYTF
>.|.|TRBJ1-5|TRBV6-2/TRBV6-3
TGTGCCAGCAGTATGGCATATCAGCCCCAGCATTTT
CASSMAYQPQHF
>TRBD2|.|TRBJ2-1|TRBV6-2/TRBV6-3
TGTGCCAGCAGTTACTCAGGGACTACTAAGCAGTTCTTC
CASSYSGTTKQFF
>TRBD1|.|TRBJ2-3|TRBV9
TGTGCCAGCACCCCGACAGGGGGCACAGATACGCAGTATTTT
CASTPTGGTDTQYF
>.|few|TRBJ1-2|TRBV6-5
TGTGCCAGCAGTTCAGGGGACAACTATGGCTACACCTTC
CASSSGDNYGYTF
>TRBD1|.|TRBJ2-5|TRBV7-2
TGTGCCAGCATCCAGGACAGGGGGTGGGAGACCCAGTACTTC
CASIQDRGWETQYF
>TRBD2|.|TRBJ2-3|TRBV9
TGTGCCAGCAGCGTAGGGACTAGCGGGGGGCCCACAGATACGCAGTATTTT
CASSVGTSGGPTDTQYF